This TCR beta chain was profiled in a study of blood T cells in healthy people across ages. Study context: About one barcoded beta molecule per two T cells was the capture yield of template switching.

Each of the donors had roughly 10 milliliters of peripheral blood drawn into EDTA-treated Vacutainer tubes. Primed by a sample-barcoded 5' primer and a J-beta primer mix, a second PCR proceeded for roughly 6 to 12 cycles. A template-switch adaptor containing 12 random nucleotides labeled each cDNA molecule. TCRdb ran MiXCR on the 5' RACE reads and lists one entry per CDR3 protein. This table has some 1.6 million distinct CDR3 sequences, roughly a third appearing once. With 4 bases removed from V and 7 bases from J, the gap between germline ends came to 19 bases. In germline, CDR1 is MNHEY, CDR2 SMNVEV (reference sequence). This CDR3 has 15 amino acids. This clonotype was observed once. The target antigen is unknown. Overall study results and limits: Long-lived donors exceeded aged donors in naive CD4+ cells and diversity.

The sample taken for sequencing was blood. This sequence joins TRBV27 and TRBJ1-2; the D gene is possibly TRBD1 (5 bases). This TCR was recovered from a woman in her 30s in good health. CDR3 residues: CASSWGRAVWGGYTF. The DNA for the CDR3 is TGTGCCAGCAGTTGGGGCAGGGCCGTATGGGGTGGCTACACCTTC.